This T cell receptor (beta chain) was recovered during a study of T cell repertoires in cytomegalovirus infection. The wider study: Recently identified HLA-C-restricted CMV epitopes were used, and well-studied HLA-B-restricted CMV epitopes were used as well.

TCRdb fed the reads into MiXCR, producing one record per CDR3 protein. The table lists approximately 340,000 distinct CDR3 sequences, roughly 28% of them singletons. CDR3 size: 17 residues. Germline V lookup: CDR1 SGHDT, CDR2 YYEEEE. Trimming cost V 0 bases and J 5 bases; bases outside gene matches: 6. Comment on this clonotype: The antigen remains undetermined.

The chain couples TRBV5-6 to TRBJ2-5; 14 nucleotides line up with TRBD2. The TCR comes from a human donor in good health (CMV status not recorded). Some clones in this sample may be carry-over from other donors' samples. The sequences come from cultured PBMCs, collected from culture after CMV antigen stimulation. The CDR3 bases are TGTGCCAGCAGCTTGGCGGGACTAGCGGGAGTACGGGAGACCCAGTACTTC. It specifies CASSLAGLAGVRETQYF.